This entry concerns a single T cell receptor (beta chain). These data are taken from a study of blood T cell repertoires in COVID-19. Overall study context: Researchers got acute and convalescent COVID-19 samples from the United States, Italy and Spain.

Germline V gene sequence: CDR1 SGHRS, CDR2 YFSETQ. The CDR3 is made up of 15 amino acids. V was shortened by 2 bases and J by 0 bases, with 12 bases between the two germline ends. Adults between about 18 and 95 years of age took part from 20 to 25 US areas. The protocol was immunoSEQ multiplex PCR, while the TCRdb copy is restricted to in-frame clones and leaves out a portion. The data hold 250,000 to 350,000 clones, with around 87% observed a single time. The chain carries TRBV5-1 and TRBJ2-7; D is ambiguous. The sample taken for sequencing was PBMCs or T cells enriched from blood (not recorded which). This clonotype was sampled from a woman under 30 with acute COVID-19. In DNA form, the CDR3 reads TGCGCCAGCAGCTTAGCTCGGCGGAGCTCCTACGAGCAGTACTTC. Its protein is CASSLARRSSYEQYF.